This entry features one T cell receptor (beta chain) sequence. Its antigen is not identified. These data originate in a study of T cells expressing NK-cell markers. Study-level results: These same clonotypes (in several donors) also led the CD3+CD56-NKG2C+ fraction.

Generation of TCR beta cDNA was performed by 5'RACE template switching incorporating UMIs. After re-calling the 5' RACE reads, TCRdb lists one entry per CDR3 protein, DNA absent. The repertoire table contains 200,000 to 300,000 distinct CDR3 sequences. Sequencing input: blood T cells: a sorted CD56 or NKG2C T cell subset, CD4+ or CD8+ T cells, or bulk PBMC T cells (not recorded which). This clonotype was obtained from a man aged 18 to 29 in good health.

The CDR3 protein is CASSQDVGRASGSSDTQYF. The chain uses TRBV4-3 and TRBJ2-3; the D call from TCRdb, TRBD2, cannot be confirmed without DNA. The CDR3 is 19 residues long. CDR1 LGHNA and CDR2 YSLEER come from the germline V gene.